This T cell receptor (beta chain) is drawn from a study of blood T cell repertoires in COVID-19. For the study at large: Some COVID-19 samples were acute and others convalescent; all came from the United States, Italy and Spain. PBMCs, B-cell-depleted T cells, or T cells provided the cDNA or gDNA that made up the material.

Study processing details: Reference gene primer amplification in the assay estimated nucleated cell counts. Libraries were prepared by immunoSEQ multiplex PCR; TCRdb keeps only in-frame clonotypes and omits some of them. From that table come the V and J calls and clone size; the DNA was used to work out D and trimming. The sample shows approximately 140,000 clones, around 82% of them seen only once. V lost 6 bases and J lost 3; bases outside the gene matches: 14. The CDR3 is made up of 16 amino acids. Per the germline V gene, CDR1 is MNHNY and CDR2 is SVGAGI (reference sequence). This clonotype originated in a man aged 55 to 69 with active or convalescent COVID-19. J is TRBJ2-7 and V is TRBV6-6; 7 bases fit TRBD1. The specimen was peripheral blood. CDR3 DNA: TGTGCCAGCAGCCGAGCGAGGGGGCGGAGTAGCTACGAGCAGTACTTC. This translates into CASSRARGRSSYEQYF.